Shown below are 25 T cell receptor beta chains from a single sample sequenced in a study of response to subunit inactivated influenza vaccine. TCRdb fed the RT-PCR reads into MiXCR, producing one record per CDR3 protein. The sample records roughly 520,000 distinct CDR3 sequences, 25% being singletons. The sample was CD4+ T cells sorted from PBMCs, taken roughly 5 days after vaccination. The source is a man between 45 and 60 years old who received an inactivated influenza vaccine.

This clonotype was recorded a few times. The rearrangement uses TRBV29-1 and TRBJ2-2; D is undetermined. Trimming took off 6 bases at V and 1 base at J, with 9 bases between the two ends. Germline V CDR1 and CDR2: SQVTM, ANQGSEA. The CDR3 covers 13 residues. The CDR3 DNA sequence: TGCAGCGTCGTCCACGAGAACACCGGGGAGCTGTTTTTT. Translated: CSVVHENTGELFF.

The sample holds one count of this clonotype. The chain joins TRBV10-3 to TRBJ2-5; 7 bases fit TRBD1. The CDR3 extends over 14 amino acids. Germline loops: CDR1 ENHRY, CDR2 SYGVKD. With V trimmed by 4 bases and J by 1 base, 3 bases remained unmatched. This CDR3 is CAISGGQLQETQYF. In DNA, the CDR3 is TGTGCCATCAGTGGGGGACAGCTCCAAGAGACCCAGTACTTC.

This rearrangement joins TRBV11-2 to TRBJ2-7; D is ambiguous. Germline-derived CDR1 and CDR2 are SGHAT and FQNNGV. V was clipped by 1 base and J by 7 bases, with 14 bases between them. The CDR3 is 14 amino acids. The CDR3 loop reads CASSLASVLGEQYF. CDR3 coding DNA: TGTGCCAGCAGCTTAGCTTCGGTGTTAGGGGAGCAGTACTTC.

The rearrangement joins TRBV7-9 to TRBJ1-5, with TRBD1 identical over 10 bases. J lost 6 bases, V lost 1 base, and 9 bases had no gene match. Germline V gives CDR1 SEHNR, CDR2 FQNEAQ (reference sequence). The CDR3 extends over 17 amino acids. CDR3 in amino acids: CASSLGRDRGPSQPQHF. CDR3 in DNA: TGTGCCAGCAGCTTAGGCAGAGACAGGGGGCCGAGTCAGCCCCAGCATTTT.

Only a few counts were recorded for this clonotype. The V call is TRBV10-3, the J call TRBJ2-3; D is ambiguous. Germline V gene data show CDR1 as ENHRY and CDR2 as SYGVKD. Trimming pared 4 bases from V and 5 bases from J, leaving 10 bases between. The CDR3 is 13 amino acids. The CDR3 sequence is CAISGLDQDTQYF. The CDR3, as DNA: TGTGCCATCAGTGGGTTAGATCAAGATACGCAGTATTTT.

In its sample, this clonotype was seen a few times. The chain is built from TRBV7-2 and TRBJ2-7; 8 nucleotides align to TRBD1. CDR3 length: 14 residues. Losses at the gene ends were 6 bases for V and 0 bases for J; bases not matched to a gene: 4. Germline CDR1 reads SGHTA; CDR2 reads FQGNSA. In DNA form, the CDR3 reads TGTGCCAGCAGGGGACAGGCGAACTCCTACGAGCAGTACTTC. It is translated as CASRGQANSYEQYF.

The chain links TRBV11-2 to TRBJ2-2; 10 bases are a match to TRBD1. Germline CDR1 and CDR2: SGHAT and FQNNGV. Losses at the gene ends were 10 bases for V and 3 bases for J; bases not matched to a gene: 8. This CDR3 comprises 15 residues. The CDR3 sequence is CATTGGPLDTGELFF. CDR3 coding DNA: TGTGCCACGACAGGGGGCCCTCTAGACACCGGGGAGCTGTTTTTT.

In this sample, this clonotype turned up a few times. The chain joins TRBV12-3 or TRBV12-4 to TRBJ1-6, with 9 bases matching TRBD1. The CDR3 loop spans 15 amino acids. V lost 5 bases to trimming and J lost 10 bases; unmatched junction nucleotides: 9. CDR3 nucleotides: TGTGCCAGCAGTCTACGGACAGGGGCGGGGTCACCCCTCCACTTT. It yields the protein CASSLRTGAGSPLHF.

The chain has TRBV2 and TRBJ2-3; TRBD2 might be the D (6 bases). Germline CDR1 and CDR2: SNHLY and FYNNEI. The CDR3 loop spans 15 amino acids. With 4 bases removed from V and 0 bases from J, the gap between germline ends came to 11 bases. The CDR3 loop reads CASSGVAVSTDTQYF. CDR3 DNA: TGTGCCAGCAGTGGAGTAGCGGTCAGCACAGATACGCAGTATTTT.

V and J are TRBV20-1 and TRBJ2-5; 12 bases are shared with TRBD1. V was pared by 3 bases and J by 4 bases, with 6 bases of the junction left unmatched. CDR3 length: 15 residues. CDR1 DFQATT and CDR2 SNEGSKA come from the germline V gene (reference sequence). Here the CDR3 DNA reads TGCAGTGCTAGTCCCGGGACAGGGGGCCGAGAGACCCAGTACTTC. Translated: CSASPGTGGRETQYF.

The table lists this clonotype with a few counts. The chain combines TRBV20-1 with TRBJ2-1, with 10 positions matching TRBD1. V lost 6 bases, J lost 11 bases, and 7 bases stayed unmatched. CDR1 and CDR2 (germline): DFQATT, SNEGSKA (reference sequence). This CDR3 spans 12 amino acids. In DNA, the CDR3 is TGCAGTGCGGCGACAGGGGGCCGTCAGCAGTTCTTC. Its protein product is CSAATGGRQQFF.

The chain is built from TRBV29-1 and TRBJ2-2; 8 bases align to TRBD1. J was trimmed by 1 base and V by 0 bases; bases with no gene match: 4. Germline CDR1 SQVTM, CDR2 ANQGSEA. This CDR3 comprises 16 residues. Here the CDR3 DNA reads TGCAGCGTTGAAGAGTTAGACAGGGGGAACACCGGGGAGCTGTTTTTT. Translated: CSVEELDRGNTGELFF.

The genes are TRBV29-1 and TRBJ1-2; D is ambiguous. V lost 3 bases and J 6 bases, leaving 8 bases between the germline ends. The CDR3 consists of 11 residues. CDR1 and CDR2 (germline): SQVTM, ANQGSEA. The CDR3 sequence: CSVDSGDGYTF. CDR3 nucleotide sequence: TGCAGCGTTGATTCCGGGGATGGCTACACCTTC.

This clonotype has just a few counts. The chain combines TRBV5-5 with TRBJ1-2; possible D gene TRBD1, 5 bases. The V end lost 3 bases, the J end lost 1 base, and 7 bases lay between the germline ends. This CDR3 has 13 amino acids. Looked up from germline, CDR1 is SGHKS and CDR2 is YYEKEE (reference sequence). CDR3 protein: CASSWDFNYGYTF. The CDR3 nucleotides read TGTGCCAGCAGCTGGGACTTTAACTATGGCTACACCTTC.

The rearrangement uses TRBV11-1 and TRBJ1-5; possible D gene TRBD1, 6 bases. Germline V gene sequence: CDR1 SGHAT, CDR2 FQDESV (reference sequence). Deletions cut 1 base from V and 0 bases from J, with 22 bases between. This CDR3 region has 20 residues. The CDR3 loop is CASSLVGVRGGGFSNQPQHF. The CDR3 DNA reads TGTGCCAGCAGCTTAGTAGGCGTTAGAGGCGGGGGCTTTAGCAATCAGCCCCAGCATTTT.

This clonotype was detected a few times. This chain joins TRBV10-3 and TRBJ2-1; D is undetermined. This CDR3 has 13 amino acids. Between the trimmed V and J ends, which lost 0 bases and 4 bases, there was a span of 4 bases. Looked up from germline, CDR1 is ENHRY and CDR2 is SYGVKD. CDR3 amino acids: CAISESLYNEQFF. The CDR3 DNA reads TGTGCCATCAGTGAGTCCCTGTACAATGAGCAGTTCTTC.

This clonotype showed up just once. The chain combines TRBV7-2 with TRBJ2-2, with 8 bases lining up with TRBD2. Germline CDR1 SGHTA, CDR2 FQGNSA. J was trimmed by 7 bases and V by 1 base; bases with no gene match: 5. The CDR3 spans 15 residues. CDR3 loop: CASSLGAGVGGELFF. DNA for the CDR3: TGTGCCAGCAGCTTAGGAGCGGGAGTGGGCGGGGAGCTGTTTTTT.

This chain joins TRBV7-3 and TRBJ2-2, with TRBD2 matching 7 bases. The CDR3 loop spans 14 amino acids. V shed 5 bases, J shed 4 bases, and the junction held 4 bases outside the gene matches. Germline CDR1 reads SGHTA; CDR2 reads FQGTGA. CDR3 sequence (DNA): TGTGCCAGCAGCCCGGGACTAACCACCGGGGAGCTGTTTTTT. It specifies CASSPGLTTGELFF.

In its sample, this clonotype was seen a few times. The gene calls are TRBV24-1 and TRBJ2-7; tentative D call: TRBD1 (6 bases). V was shortened by 4 bases and J by 2 bases, with 14 bases between the two germline ends. This CDR3 has 15 amino acids. CDR1 is KGHDR, CDR2 SFDVKD, per germline. The CDR3 region is CATSDPKTGTYEQYF. CDR3 sequence (DNA): TGTGCCACCAGTGACCCTAAGACAGGAACCTACGAGCAGTACTTC.

Only a few counts were recorded for this clonotype. The chain joins TRBV24-1 to TRBJ2-3; D call uncertain. CDR3 length: 16 amino acids. CDR1 is KGHDR and CDR2 is SFDVKD in the germline V gene. Trimming took 2 bases from V and 11 from J, leaving 22 bases between them. For the CDR3, the DNA is TGTGCCACCAGTGATTCCCAACTATTTGGAAGAATGGGGCAGTATTTT. Translating gives CATSDSQLFGRMGQYF.

This sequence joins TRBV6-5 and TRBJ2-1; TRBD2 might be the D (6 bases). The germline CDR1 and CDR2 sequences are MNHEY and SVGAGI. V lost 4 bases and J lost 0, with 10 bases in between. The length of the CDR3 is 15 residues. The CDR3 DNA sequence: TGTGCCAGCAGTTCGAGACTAGACTCCTACAATGAGCAGTTCTTC. Its protein is CASSSRLDSYNEQFF.

The gene calls are TRBV12-3 or TRBV12-4 and TRBJ2-5; TRBD1 agrees at 11 bases. V gave up 10 bases and J gave up 11 bases; unmatched junction bases: 18. This CDR3 has 15 residues. The CDR3 spells CATGGTGGVQEKQYF. For the CDR3, the DNA is TGTGCCACCGGGGGGACAGGGGGAGTCCAAGAGAAACAGTACTTC.

The chain carries TRBV20-1 and TRBJ2-3; 11 positions agree with TRBD2. With 6 bases clipped from V and 8 bases from J, the junction kept 10 bases outside the gene matches. Germline assignment: CDR1 DFQATT and CDR2 SNEGSKA (reference sequence). This CDR3 contains 14 residues. CDR3 sequence (DNA): TGCAGTGCCCCTCTAGCGGGAGGTCGGAGTACGCAGTATTTT. Residues: CSAPLAGGRSTQYF.

This clonotype was counted only a few times. The J gene is TRBJ1-1, the V gene TRBV6-5, with 7 bases fitting TRBD1. This CDR3 contains 12 residues. In germline, CDR1 is MNHEY, CDR2 SVGAGI. Losses at the gene ends were 5 bases for V and 5 bases for J; bases not matched to a gene: 2. CDR3 DNA: TGTGCCAGCAGTAACAGGGGTACTGAAGCTTTCTTT. Protein sequence: CASSNRGTEAFF.

The V call is TRBV5-1, the J call TRBJ2-2; a possible D gene is TRBD1 (7 bases). Germline V gives CDR1 SGHRS, CDR2 YFSETQ. This CDR3 is built from 15 residues. The germline V and J ends were trimmed by 4 bases and 7 bases, with 17 bases remaining between them. CDR3 DNA sequence: TGCGCCAGCAGCCTAACGACAGGGAGGAACGGGGAGCTGTTTTTT. Translated, it gives CASSLTTGRNGELFF.